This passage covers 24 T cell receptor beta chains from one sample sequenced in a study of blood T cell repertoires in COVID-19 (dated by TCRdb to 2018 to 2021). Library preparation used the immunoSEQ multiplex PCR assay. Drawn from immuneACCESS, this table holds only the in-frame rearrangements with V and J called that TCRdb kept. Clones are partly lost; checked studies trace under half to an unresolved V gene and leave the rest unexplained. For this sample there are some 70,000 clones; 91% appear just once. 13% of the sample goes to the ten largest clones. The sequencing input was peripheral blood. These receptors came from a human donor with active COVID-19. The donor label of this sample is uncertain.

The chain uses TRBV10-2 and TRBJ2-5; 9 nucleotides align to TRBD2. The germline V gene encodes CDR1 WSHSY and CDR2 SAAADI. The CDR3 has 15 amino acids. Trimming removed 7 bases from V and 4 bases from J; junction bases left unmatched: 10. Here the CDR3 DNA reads TGCGCCAGCAAGTTAGCGGGAGCGGGGGGAGAGACCCAGTACTTC. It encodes CASKLAGAGGETQYF.

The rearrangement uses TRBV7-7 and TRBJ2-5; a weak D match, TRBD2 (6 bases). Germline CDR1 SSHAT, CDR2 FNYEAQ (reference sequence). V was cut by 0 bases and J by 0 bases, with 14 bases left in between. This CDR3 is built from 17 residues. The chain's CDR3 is CASSLAGGPRYQETQYF. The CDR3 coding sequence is TGTGCCAGCAGCTTAGCGGGAGGCCCGCGGTACCAAGAGACCCAGTACTTC.

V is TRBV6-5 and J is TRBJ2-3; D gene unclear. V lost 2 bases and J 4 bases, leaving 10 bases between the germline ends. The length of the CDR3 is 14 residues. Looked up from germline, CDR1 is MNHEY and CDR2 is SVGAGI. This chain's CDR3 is CASSYMKTADTQYF. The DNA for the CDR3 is TGTGCCAGCAGTTACATGAAAACTGCAGATACGCAGTATTTT.

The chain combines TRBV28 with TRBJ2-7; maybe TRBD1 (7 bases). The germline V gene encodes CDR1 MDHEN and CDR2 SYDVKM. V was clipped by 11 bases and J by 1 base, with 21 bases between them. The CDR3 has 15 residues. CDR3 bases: TGTGCCCCGAAGGAGGGGGCGCGAATTTCCTACGAGCAGTACTTC. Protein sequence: CAPKEGARISYEQYF.

CDR3: CASSRTDSYEQYF. CDR3 DNA: TGTGCCAGCAGCCGTACGGACAGCTACGAGCAGTACTTC. This chain joins TRBV6-2 or TRBV6-3 and TRBJ2-7; TRBD1 is a possible D gene (6 bases). The germline V gene encodes CDR1 MNHEY and CDR2 SVGEGT. V dropped 6 bases and J dropped 3 bases, with 12 bases sitting between them. The length of the CDR3 is 13 residues.

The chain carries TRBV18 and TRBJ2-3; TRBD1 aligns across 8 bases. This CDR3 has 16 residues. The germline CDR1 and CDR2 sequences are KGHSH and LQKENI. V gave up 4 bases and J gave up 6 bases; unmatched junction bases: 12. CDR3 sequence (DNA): TGTGCCAGCTCACTAAGACAGGGGAACGCGGCGGATACGCAGTATTTT. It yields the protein CASSLRQGNAADTQYF.

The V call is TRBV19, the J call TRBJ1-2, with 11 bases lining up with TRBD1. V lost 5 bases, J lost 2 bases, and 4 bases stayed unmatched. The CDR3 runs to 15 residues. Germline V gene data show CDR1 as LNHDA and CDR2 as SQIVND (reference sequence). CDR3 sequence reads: CASSSRDRGNYGYTF. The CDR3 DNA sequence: TGTGCCAGTAGTTCCCGGGACAGGGGGAACTATGGCTACACCTTC. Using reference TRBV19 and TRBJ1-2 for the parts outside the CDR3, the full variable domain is DGGITQSPKYLFRKEGQNVTLSCEQNLNHDAMYWYRQDPGQGLRLIYYSQIVNDFQKGDIAEGYSVSREKKESFPLTVTSAQKNPTAFYLCASSSRDRGNYGYTFGSGTRLTVV.

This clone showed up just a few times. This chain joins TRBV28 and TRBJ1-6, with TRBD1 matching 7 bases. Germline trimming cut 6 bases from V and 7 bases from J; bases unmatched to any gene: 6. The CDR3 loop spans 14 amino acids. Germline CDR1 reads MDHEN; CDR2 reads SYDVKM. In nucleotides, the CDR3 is TGTGCCAGCAGGGGCGCCAGGGGGAATTCACCCCTCCACTTT. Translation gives CASRGARGNSPLHF.

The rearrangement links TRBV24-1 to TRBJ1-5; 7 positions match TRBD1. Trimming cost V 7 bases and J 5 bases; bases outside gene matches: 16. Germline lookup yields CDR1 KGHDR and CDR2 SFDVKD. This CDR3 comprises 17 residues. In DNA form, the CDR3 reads TGTGCCACCAGCGACCCTTTAGGACAGGAGGAGGATCAGCCCCAGCATTTT. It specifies CATSDPLGQEEDQPQHF.

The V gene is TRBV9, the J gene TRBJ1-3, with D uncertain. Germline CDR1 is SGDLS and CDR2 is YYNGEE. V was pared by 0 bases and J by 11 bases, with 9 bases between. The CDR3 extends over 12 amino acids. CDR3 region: CASSVVGGAIYF. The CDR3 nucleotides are TGTGCCAGCAGCGTAGTAGGCGGAGCCATATATTTT.

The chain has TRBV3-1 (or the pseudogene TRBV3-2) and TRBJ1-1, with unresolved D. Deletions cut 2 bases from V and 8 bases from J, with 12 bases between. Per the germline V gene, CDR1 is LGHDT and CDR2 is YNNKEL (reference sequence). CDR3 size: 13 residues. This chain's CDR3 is CASSQFPKTEAFF. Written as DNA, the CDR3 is TGTGCCAGCAGCCAATTTCCTAAAACGGAAGCTTTCTTT.

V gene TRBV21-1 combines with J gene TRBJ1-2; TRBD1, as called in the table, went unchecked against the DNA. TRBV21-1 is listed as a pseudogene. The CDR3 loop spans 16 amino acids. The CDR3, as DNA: TGTGCCAGCAGCAGGCCTACACAGGGAAAGGGCTATGGCTACACCTTC. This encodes CASSRPTQGKGYGYTF.

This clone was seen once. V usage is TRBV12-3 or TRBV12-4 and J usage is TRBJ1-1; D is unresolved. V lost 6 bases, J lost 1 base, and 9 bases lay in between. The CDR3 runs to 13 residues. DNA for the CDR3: TGTGCCAGCAGAGTTCAAGCGAACACTGAAGCTTTCTTT. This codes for CASRVQANTEAFF.

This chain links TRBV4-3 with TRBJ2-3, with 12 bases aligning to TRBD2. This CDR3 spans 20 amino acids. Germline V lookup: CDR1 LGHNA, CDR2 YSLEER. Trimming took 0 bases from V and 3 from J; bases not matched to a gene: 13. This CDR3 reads CASSQEARTSGTRPTDTQYF. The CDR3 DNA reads TGCGCCAGCAGCCAAGAAGCCCGGACTAGCGGGACTAGACCTACAGATACGCAGTATTTT.

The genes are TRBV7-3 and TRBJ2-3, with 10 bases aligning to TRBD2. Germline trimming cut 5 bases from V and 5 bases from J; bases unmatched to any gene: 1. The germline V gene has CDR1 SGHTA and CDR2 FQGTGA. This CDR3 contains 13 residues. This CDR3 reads CASSRLAGDTQYF. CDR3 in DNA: TGTGCCAGCAGCCGACTAGCGGGAGATACGCAGTATTTT.

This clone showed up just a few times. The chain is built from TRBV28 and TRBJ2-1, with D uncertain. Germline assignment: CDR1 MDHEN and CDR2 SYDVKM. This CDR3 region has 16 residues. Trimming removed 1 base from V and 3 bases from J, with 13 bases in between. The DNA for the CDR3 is TGTGCCAGCAGTTTATCGGTGAACCCCGACTACAATGAGCAGTTCTTC. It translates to CASSLSVNPDYNEQFF.

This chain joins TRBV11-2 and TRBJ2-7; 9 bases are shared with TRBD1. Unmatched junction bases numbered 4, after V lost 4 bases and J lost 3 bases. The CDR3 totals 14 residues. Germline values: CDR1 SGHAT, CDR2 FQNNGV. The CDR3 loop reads CASSWGQGGYEQYF. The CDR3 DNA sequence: TGTGCCAGCAGCTGGGGACAGGGCGGCTACGAGCAGTACTTC.

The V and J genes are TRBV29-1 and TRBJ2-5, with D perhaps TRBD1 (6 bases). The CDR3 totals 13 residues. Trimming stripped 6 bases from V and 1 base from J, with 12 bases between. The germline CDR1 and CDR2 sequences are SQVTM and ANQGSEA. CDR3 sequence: CSVTGDTQETQYF. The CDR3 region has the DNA TGCAGCGTGACCGGGGACACCCAAGAGACCCAGTACTTC.

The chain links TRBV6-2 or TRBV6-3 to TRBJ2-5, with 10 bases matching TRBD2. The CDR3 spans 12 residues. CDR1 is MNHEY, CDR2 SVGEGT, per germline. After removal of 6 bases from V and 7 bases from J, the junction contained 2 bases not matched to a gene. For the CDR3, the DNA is TGTGCCAGCAGCAGGACTAGCGGGACCCAGTACTTC. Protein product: CASSRTSGTQYF.

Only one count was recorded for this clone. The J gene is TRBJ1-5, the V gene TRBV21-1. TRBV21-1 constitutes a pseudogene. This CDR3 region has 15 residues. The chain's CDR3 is CATGGGAACNQPQHF. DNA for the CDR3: TGTGCCACCGGCGGGGGGGCGGCATGCAATCAGCCCCAGCATTTT.

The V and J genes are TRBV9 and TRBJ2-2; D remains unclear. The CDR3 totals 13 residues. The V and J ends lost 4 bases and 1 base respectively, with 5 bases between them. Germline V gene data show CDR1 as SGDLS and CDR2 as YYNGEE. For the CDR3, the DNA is TGTGCCAGCAGCCAGCGGAACACCGGGGAGCTGTTTTTT. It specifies CASSQRNTGELFF.

In nucleotides, the CDR3 is TGTGCCAGTAGAAACTTAGCGGGGACCACAGATACGCAGTATTTT. It codes for CASRNLAGTTDTQYF. The J gene is TRBJ2-3, the V gene TRBV19; TRBD2 aligns across 8 bases. Germline CDR1 LNHDA, CDR2 SQIVND (reference sequence). CDR3 length: 15 residues. With 6 bases clipped from V and 2 bases from J, the junction kept 7 bases outside the gene matches.

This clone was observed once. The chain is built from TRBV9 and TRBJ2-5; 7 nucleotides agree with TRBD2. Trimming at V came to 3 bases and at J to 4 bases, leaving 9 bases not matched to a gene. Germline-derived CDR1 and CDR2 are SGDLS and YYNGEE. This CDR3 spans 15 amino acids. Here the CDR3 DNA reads TGTGCCAGCAGCGGCCCCGGTTCGGGGGGAGAGACCCAGTACTTC. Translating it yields CASSGPGSGGETQYF.

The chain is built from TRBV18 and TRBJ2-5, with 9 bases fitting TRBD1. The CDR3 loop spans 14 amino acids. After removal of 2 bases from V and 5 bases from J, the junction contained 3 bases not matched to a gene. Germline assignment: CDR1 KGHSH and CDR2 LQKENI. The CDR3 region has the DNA TGTGCCAGCTCACCAGGGACAGGGTTGGAGACCCAGTACTTC. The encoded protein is CASSPGTGLETQYF.